This T cell receptor beta chain originates from a study of T cells in Graves' hyperthyroidism and ophthalmopathy. Study-level results: Most clonotypes that expanded in the thyroid above 0.001 also showed up in blood.

Any patient presenting with uncontrolled infection, other autoimmune disease, pregnancy or lactation was left out. The source of the PBMCs was roughly 10 ml of fresh peripheral blood. RNA transcripts yielded amplified TCR beta CDR3 regions. Primed by the HTBI set, a first-round RT-PCR was run on the TCR CDR3. TCRdb re-analysed the multiplex PCR reads in MiXCR, keeping a single row per CDR3 protein. The top ten hold approximately 6.4% of the sample, which has nearly 600,000 distinct CDR3 sequences, 13% to 15% seen once. V was trimmed by 8 bases and J by 0 bases, leaving 10 bases between them. This CDR3 has 13 residues. The V gene's germline CDR1 is SNHLY and CDR2 FYNNEI. Ten or more counts support this clonotype. Its antigen is currently unknown.

The source of this sequence is a woman between 18 and 29 years old with Graves' ophthalmopathy. Sequencing input: blood. This chain uses TRBV2 with TRBJ1-1; D may be TRBD1 (6 bases). Here the CDR3 reads CASSGHLNTEAFF. In nucleotides, the CDR3 is TGTGCCAGCTCGGGACATTTGAACACTGAAGCTTTCTTT.